Listed below are T cell receptor beta chains from one sample, sequenced in a study of beta chain features in type 1 diabetes. Profiling relied on immunoSEQ multiplex PCR, and the TCRdb table lists in-frame clones only, not all of them. Of some 640,000 clones listed, about 14% were seen once; the top ten hold approximately 0.039%. What was sequenced was naive CD4+ T cells from blood. These receptors were obtained from a young man with type 1 diabetes. Both conserved end residues are trimmed from each CDR3. Each record gives: V gene, J gene, CDR3 protein.

TRBV30	TRBJ2-3	AWSGRPNTDTQY
TRBV7-2	TRBJ2-3	ASSFPPSTDTQY
TRBV5-4	TRBJ1-4	ASSRDLGAGEKLF
TRBV6-6	TRBJ1-5	ASTDPGGQPQH
TRBV11-2	TRBJ2-3	ASSLGTDTQY
TRBV5-1	TRBJ2-1	ASSLSGSYNEQF
TRBV18	TRBJ1-1	ASSLSSGNTEAF
TRBV6-5	TRBJ2-1	ASSYSSGPPDEQF
TRBV1	TRBJ2-2	TRRPGGELF
TRBV13	TRBJ2-6	ASSLGRNVLT
TRBV7-9	TRBJ2-7	ASSLVLREQY
TRBV4-3	TRBJ1-2	ASSRGERSYGYT
TRBV4-1	TRBJ1-5	ASSQAPDGYSNQPQH
TRBV4-3	TRBJ2-1	ASSRLRELNYNEQF
TRBV19	TRBJ2-7	ASKWGDEQY
TRBV19	TRBJ1-5	ARGLWGEGLNQPQH
TRBV29-1	TRBJ1-2	SVSPRTGIYGYT